The 5 T cell receptor beta chains below come from one sample, sequenced in a study of blood T cell repertoires in COVID-19. TCRdb's table, derived via immunoSEQ multiplex PCR, lists solely in-frame clones and lacks some. The repertoire consists of approximately 52,000 clones, with less than 90% occurring once and the leading ten covering 1% to 1.5%. The sequenced sample was peripheral blood. The receptors were gathered from a man aged 55 to 70 with acute or convalescent COVID-19.

This clone was seen once. The J gene is TRBJ2-3, the V gene TRBV6-5; 8 nucleotides align to TRBD2. There are 14 residues in the CDR3. Per germline, CDR1 MNHEY and CDR2 SVGAGI. The trim removed 6 bases at V and 8 bases at J, leaving 10 bases unmatched. The CDR3 is CASSSRAGVSTQYF. The DNA for the CDR3 is TGTGCCAGCAGCTCTAGAGCGGGAGTTAGTACGCAGTATTTT.

The rearrangement joins TRBV2 to TRBJ1-6; 7 nucleotides match TRBD1. The CDR3 is 14 amino acids. V lost 4 bases, J lost 5 bases, and 2 bases stayed unmatched. Per germline, CDR1 SNHLY and CDR2 FYNNEI. This CDR3 reads CASSAGTDNSPLHF. DNA of the CDR3: TGTGCCAGCAGTGCCGGGACAGATAATTCACCCCTCCACTTT.

The chain has TRBV6-5 and TRBJ2-5; TRBD1 aligns across 8 bases. The V gene's germline CDR1 is MNHEY and CDR2 SVGAGI. The V gene end was trimmed by 8 bases and the J gene end by 5 bases; junction bases not matched to a gene: 13. The length of the CDR3 is 15 residues. CDR3 sequence reads: CASATGEAFWETQYF. CDR3 nucleotide sequence: TGTGCCAGCGCGACAGGGGAGGCGTTTTGGGAGACCCAGTACTTC.

J is TRBJ1-1 and V is TRBV2, with 8 bases lining up with TRBD1. V lost 3 bases, J lost 5 bases, and 5 bases stayed unmatched. This CDR3 has 14 residues. Germline-derived CDR1 and CDR2 are SNHLY and FYNNEI. The CDR3 nucleotides are TGTGCCAGCAGTGAGGACAGGGCCAGAACTGAAGCTTTCTTT. Protein sequence: CASSEDRARTEAFF.

The chain combines TRBV6-5 with TRBJ1-2; 9 bases fit TRBD1. The CDR3 spans 14 residues. V dropped 5 bases and J dropped 5; count of bases not matched to a gene: 6. CDR1 MNHEY and CDR2 SVGAGI come from the germline V gene. CDR3 amino acids: CASSPRDRDYGYTF. In DNA, the CDR3 is TGTGCCAGCAGTCCTCGGGACAGGGATTATGGCTACACCTTC.